This TCR beta chain is drawn from a study of technical replicates of blood from a handful of donors. CDR1 is MDHEN, CDR2 SYDVKM, per germline. The V and J ends lost 1 base and 0 bases respectively, with 11 bases between them. The CDR3 loop spans 16 amino acids. The assay was immunoSEQ multiplex PCR, and TCRdb's table has in-frame clones only and misses some. The table has approximately 73,000 clones, approximately 95% seen once; the top ten hold 0.25%. The sample consisted of T cells isolated from PBMCs. The TCR originated in a human donor in good health. V gene TRBV28 combines with J gene TRBJ2-3; D is perhaps TRBD2 (5 bases). For the CDR3, the DNA is TGTGCCAGCAGTTTATCGGAGGAGATAAGCACAGATACGCAGTATTTT. This gives the protein CASSLSEEISTDTQYF. The full variable domain, rest sourced from reference TRBV28 and TRBJ2-3, is DVKVTQSSRYLVKRTGEKVFLECVQDMDHENMFWYRQDPGLGLRLIYFSYDVKMKEKGDIPEGYSVSREKKERFSLILESASTNQTSMYLCASSLSEEISTDTQYFGPGTRLTVL.